The 16 T cell receptor beta chains given below trace back to one sample, sequenced in a study of Ad26.COV2.S vaccination and SARS-CoV-2 variants. As for treatment: 15 to 20 received Ad26.COV2.S at low or high dose, single or two shots; a few received placebo; per-sample allocation not given. All samples were drawn on day 63, counting from the first vaccine or placebo injection. Produced via immunoSEQ multiplex PCR; TCRdb's table is partial and in-frame only. In the table there are roughly 450,000 clones, around 90% of which are singletons. Sequencing was performed on peripheral blood, taken in a trial of Ad26.COV2.S vaccine versus placebo. The source of these receptors is a person between 18 and 60 years old who received the Ad26.COV2.S COVID-19 vaccine or a placebo.

This sequence joins TRBV4-3 and TRBJ2-3; TRBD2 is a possible D gene (5 bases). Per germline, CDR1 LGHNA and CDR2 YSLEER. V gave up 2 bases and J gave up 4 bases, with 22 bases separating them. This CDR3 contains 18 residues. CDR3 nucleotide sequence: TGCGCCAGCAGCCAAAGACACCTAGGACTCCGAAGTTCAGATACGCAGTATTTT. Amino acid sequence: CASSQRHLGLRSSDTQYF.

The chain has TRBV3-1 (or the pseudogene TRBV3-2) and TRBJ2-7; 14 bases agree with TRBD2. V shed 1 base and J 3 bases; nucleotides not matched to a gene: 2. This CDR3 comprises 16 residues. Germline CDR1 and CDR2: LGHDT and YNNKEL (reference sequence). The CDR3 region has the DNA TGTGCCAGCAGCCAAGGACTAGCGGGAGGGAGCTACGAGCAGTACTTC. Protein: CASSQGLAGGSYEQYF.

This clone was detected only a few times. The J gene is TRBJ2-2, the V gene TRBV25-1, with TRBD2 identical over 12 bases. CDR3 size: 16 residues. V shed 5 bases, J shed 5 bases, and the junction held 6 bases outside the gene matches. CDR1 MGHDK and CDR2 SYGVNS come from the germline V gene. The CDR3 loop reads CASSPSGRAGTGELFF. The CDR3 coding sequence is TGTGCCAGCAGTCCTAGCGGGAGGGCAGGAACCGGGGAGCTGTTTTTT. Based on the CDR3 plus reference TRBV25-1 and TRBJ2-2, the full variable domain is EADIYQTPRYLVIGTGKKITLECSQTMGHDKMYWYQQDPGMELHLIHYSYGVNSTEKGDLSSESTVSRIRTEHFPLTLESARPSHTSQYLCASSPSGRAGTGELFFGEGSRLTVL.

This rearrangement joins TRBV3-1 (or the pseudogene TRBV3-2) to TRBJ1-4, with D perhaps TRBD1 (5 bases). This CDR3 comprises 21 residues. The germline V gene has CDR1 LGHDT and CDR2 YNNKEL (reference sequence). V was clipped by 0 bases and J by 1 base, with 24 bases between them. In DNA, the CDR3 is TGTGCCAGCAGCCAAGATGCGCCGGCAGGGATTGGTTTTTTAACTAATGAAAAACTGTTTTTT. Translation: CASSQDAPAGIGFLTNEKLFF.

The V call is TRBV6-1, the J call TRBJ2-1, with 7 positions matching TRBD2. The CDR3 is 15 residues long. The V gene's germline CDR1 is MNHNS and CDR2 SASEGT. The ends lost 2 bases at V and 10 bases at J; junction bases unmatched: 11. The CDR3 region is CASSEMGGGRSEQFF. For the CDR3, the DNA is TGTGCCAGCAGTGAAATGGGGGGAGGGCGGTCGGAGCAGTTCTTC.

The chain joins TRBV4-1 to TRBJ2-1; D unresolved. The CDR3 length is 15 residues. The V gene lost 0 bases and the J gene lost 3 bases, with 9 bases spanning the gap. Germline lookup yields CDR1 MGHRA and CDR2 YSYEKL. The CDR3 coding sequence is TGCGCCAGCAGCCAAGAAGGGCAGGTCTACAATGAGCAGTTCTTC. As protein: CASSQEGQVYNEQFF.

This sequence joins TRBV7-3 and TRBJ2-2; TRBD2 agrees at 10 bases. Trimming cost V 5 bases and J 7 bases; bases outside gene matches: 10. Germline CDR1 is SGHTA and CDR2 is FQGTGA. This CDR3 region has 16 residues. The CDR3 bases are TGTGCCAGCAGCACTACGACTAGCGGGTTGGGCGGGGAGCTGTTTTTT. Encoded protein: CASSTTTSGLGGELFF.

J is TRBJ2-7 and V is TRBV5-1, with D tentatively TRBD1 (6 bases). The V end lost 3 bases, the J end lost 6 bases, and 10 bases lay between the germline ends. The V gene's germline CDR1 is SGHRS and CDR2 YFSETQ. This CDR3 spans 12 amino acids. CDR3 DNA sequence: TGCGCCAGCAGCTCACAGGGCCTCGAGCAGTACTTC. As protein: CASSSQGLEQYF.

This clone was observed a few times. The V gene is TRBV2, the J gene TRBJ1-1; TRBD1 aligns across 7 bases. The CDR3 totals 15 residues. Per the germline V gene, CDR1 is SNHLY and CDR2 is FYNNEI. The ends lost 4 bases at V and 0 bases at J; junction bases unmatched: 5. The CDR3, as DNA: TGTGCCAGCAGTGGGGCAGGGGGAATGAACACTGAAGCTTTCTTT. Translation: CASSGAGGMNTEAFF.

The chain combines TRBV28 with TRBJ2-1, with 16 bases that match TRBD2. Trimming cost V 6 bases and J 10 bases; bases outside gene matches: 12. Germline lookup yields CDR1 MDHEN and CDR2 SYDVKM. The CDR3 is made up of 17 amino acids. CDR3 region: CASSQTGLAGGPNEQFF. CDR3 in DNA: TGTGCCAGCAGCCAGACGGGACTAGCGGGAGGGCCGAACGAGCAGTTCTTC.

This chain uses TRBV3-1 (or the pseudogene TRBV3-2) with TRBJ2-7; D not certain. The germline CDR1 and CDR2 sequences are LGHDT and YNNKEL (reference sequence). The CDR3 is 10 amino acids. With 7 bases removed from V and 5 bases from J, the gap between germline ends came to 6 bases. CDR3 amino acids: CASNPDEQYF. The CDR3, as DNA: TGTGCCAGCAACCCTGACGAGCAGTACTTC.

The gene calls are TRBV7-8 and TRBJ2-1; 10 bases are shared with TRBD2. This CDR3 region has 21 residues. Losses at the gene ends were 2 bases for V and 8 bases for J; bases not matched to a gene: 24. The germline gives CDR1 SGHVS, CDR2 FQNEAQ. The CDR3: CASSLPVSSGSRVGGTDEQFF. CDR3 DNA sequence: TGTGCCAGCAGCTTACCGGTGTCTAGCGGGAGTAGAGTGGGAGGCACAGATGAGCAGTTCTTC.

This chain connects TRBV2 to TRBJ1-2; tentative D call: TRBD1 (6 bases). Germline CDR1 is SNHLY and CDR2 is FYNNEI. The CDR3 extends over 15 amino acids. The V gene lost 5 bases and the J gene lost 7 bases, with 20 bases spanning the gap. This CDR3 reads CASSLISQGLRGYTF. The DNA for the CDR3 is TGTGCCAGCAGTCTTATCTCTCAGGGGCTTCGTGGCTACACCTTC. Complete variable domain (other parts from reference TRBV2 and TRBJ1-2): EPEVTQTPSHQVTQMGQEVILRCVPISNHLYFYWYRQILGQKVEFLVSFYNNEISEKSEIFDDQFSVERPDGSNFTLKIRSTKLEDSAMYFCASSLISQGLRGYTFGSGTRLTVV.

This rearrangement joins TRBV5-1 to TRBJ2-3, with unresolved D. Trimming removed 4 bases at V and 0 bases at J, with 15 bases between. CDR3 size: 16 residues. The V gene's germline CDR1 is SGHRS and CDR2 YFSETQ. CDR3 sequence reads: CASSRGLDGSTDTQYF. The DNA for the CDR3 is TGCGCCAGCAGCCGCGGCCTCGACGGGAGCACAGATACGCAGTATTTT.

The J gene is TRBJ1-1, the V gene TRBV4-1, with 12 bases lining up with TRBD1. The ends lost 4 bases at V and 1 base at J; junction bases unmatched: 4. The germline V gene has CDR1 MGHRA and CDR2 YSYEKL. The CDR3 extends over 16 amino acids. The CDR3 protein is CASSRGQGARNTEAFF. CDR3 coding DNA: TGCGCCAGCAGCCGGGGACAGGGGGCGCGGAACACTGAAGCTTTCTTT.

The rearrangement links TRBV7-6 to TRBJ2-1; 12 bases map to TRBD2. Germline-derived CDR1 and CDR2 are SGHVS and FNYEAQ. This CDR3 contains 18 residues. Unmatched junction bases numbered 13, after V lost 4 bases and J lost 6 bases. The CDR3 region is CASSYKTSGSWTVNEQFF. The CDR3 nucleotides are TGTGCCAGCAGCTACAAGACTAGCGGGAGTTGGACGGTCAATGAGCAGTTCTTC.